This T cell receptor beta chain came from a study of blood T cell repertoires in COVID-19. Study details: The United States, Italy and Spain supplied acute and convalescent COVID-19 samples.

This table comes from immunoSEQ multiplex PCR, and its TCRdb copy is limited to in-frame clones, with some not included. Counted here are hundreds of thousands of clones, 80% to 90% occurring once; the ten biggest clones make up approximately 4.9%. The CDR3 length is 13 residues. CDR1 is SGHRS, CDR2 YFSETQ, per germline. Deletions cut 2 bases from V and 8 bases from J, with 12 bases between. This clonotype originated in a woman in her forties or fifties who had been exposed to COVID-19. This chain joins TRBV5-1 and TRBJ2-3; no clear D. The sample comprised PBMCs or T cells enriched from blood (not recorded which). The CDR3 spells CASSFKGEGTQYF. The CDR3 region has the DNA TGCGCCAGCAGCTTTAAAGGAGAAGGTACGCAGTATTTT.